This is a list of T cell receptor beta chains from one sample in a study of cytomegalovirus exposure and HLA in healthy donors. The protocol was immunoSEQ multiplex PCR, while the TCRdb copy is restricted to in-frame clones and leaves out a portion. This table holds about 130,000 clones, roughly 79% found once. The sample was PBMCs. The receptor set was obtained from a man aged 18 to 29 in good health and CMV-seronegative. The CDR3 runs from the conserved cysteine through the conserved F or W. The order of the fields is clone size, D gene, J gene, V gene, CDR3 protein, CDR3 DNA. The D gene is left open where the match is weak. Expanded clones are given a class, and other clones once, few, many or no size at all.

. | . | TRBJ2-1 | TRBV2 | CASSEWTPGDEQFF | TGTGCCAGCAGTGAGTGGACTCCCGGCGATGAGCAGTTCTTC
. | TRBD1 | TRBJ1-1 | TRBV14 | CASSQGGQGGTEAFF | TGTGCCAGCAGCCAAGGGGGACAGGGAGGCACTGAAGCTTTCTTT
. | TRBD1 | TRBJ2-7 | TRBV9 | CASSAGTVSYEQYF | TGTGCCAGCAGCGCCGGGACAGTTTCCTACGAGCAGTACTTC
once | . | TRBJ1-1 | TRBV7-9 | CASSSQNTEAFF | TGTGCCAGCAGCTCACAGAACACTGAAGCTTTCTTT
. | TRBD2 | TRBJ2-5 | TRBV29-1 | CSVQFTRGLAGDETQYF | TGCAGCGTTCAATTTACCAGGGGACTAGCGGGGGATGAGACCCAGTACTTC
. | . | TRBJ2-4 | TRBV15 | CATSSDSQNIQYF | TGTGCCACCAGCAGTGACAGTCAAAACATTCAGTACTTC
. | TRBD1 | TRBJ1-2 | TRBV5-4 | CASNLQGARGYTF | TGTGCCAGCAACCTACAGGGGGCTCGTGGCTACACCTTC
. | . | TRBJ1-2 | TRBV27 | CASSLLSEAQGYYGYTF | TGTGCCAGCAGTTTATTAAGCGAGGCACAGGGCTACTATGGCTACACCTTC
. | . | TRBJ1-6 | TRBV4-1 | CASSTGSSYNSPLHF | TGCGCCAGCAGCACAGGGAGCTCCTATAATTCACCCCTCCACTTT
. | TRBD2 | TRBJ2-1 | TRBV6-1 | CASSDGGLAGGNEQFF | TGTGCCAGCAGTGACGGTGGACTAGCGGGGGGAAATGAGCAGTTCTTC
. | . | TRBJ1-4 | TRBV25-1 | CASSEFEDNEKLFF | TGTGCCAGCAGTGAATTCGAGGATAATGAAAAACTGTTTTTT
. | . | TRBJ2-2 | TRBV7-2 | CASSSYTGELFF | TGTGCCAGCAGCTCTTACACCGGGGAGCTGTTTTTT
. | . | TRBJ2-3 | TRBV9 | CASSADRADTQYF | TGTGCCAGCAGCGCGGATCGGGCAGATACGCAGTATTTT
. | . | TRBJ1-2 | TRBV7-9 | CASSLLVSDSVNYGYTF | TGTGCCAGCAGTCTACTTGTGTCGGACAGCGTAAACTATGGCTACACCTTC
. | TRBD1 | TRBJ1-4 | TRBV30 | CAWSGGQMNEKLFF | TGTGCCTGGAGTGGGGGACAGATGAATGAAAAACTGTTTTTT
. | . | TRBJ1-2 | TRBV4-1 | CASSRPGGSFGYTF | TGCGCCAGCAGCCGCCCGGGGGGTTCATTTGGCTACACCTTC
. | . | TRBJ1-1 | TRBV10-2 | CASSGAGRPPEAFF | TGCGCCAGCAGTGGGGCAGGGAGGCCCCCTGAAGCTTTCTTT
. | TRBD2 | TRBJ2-3 | TRBV4-3 | CASSQDRTSGFLSTDTQYF | TGCGCCAGCAGCCAAGACAGGACTAGCGGATTTCTAAGCACAGATACGCAGTATTTT
. | . | TRBJ1-6 | TRBV5-8 | CASSWGETPMNSPLHF | TGTGCCAGCAGCTGGGGGGAGACACCGATGAATTCACCCCTCCACTTT
. | . | TRBJ1-1 | TRBV28 | CASSSPQEWNTEAFF | TGTGCCAGCAGTTCCCCCCAGGAATGGAACACTGAAGCTTTCTTT
. | TRBD1 | TRBJ1-5 | TRBV6-5 | CASRYGQGTQPQHF | TGTGCCAGCAGATATGGACAGGGGACCCAGCCCCAGCATTTT
. | . | TRBJ1-4 | TRBV7-2 | CASSFAGVYEKLFF | TGTGCCAGCAGCTTTGCAGGGGTTTATGAAAAACTGTTTTTT
. | . | TRBJ1-1 | TRBV4-3 | CASSQEQHNTEAFF | TGCGCCAGCAGCCAAGAACAGCATAACACTGAAGCTTTCTTT
. | . | TRBJ1-2 | TRBV4-3 | CASSPGDGNYGYTF | TGCGCCAGCAGCCCCGGAGACGGGAACTATGGCTACACCTTC
. | TRBD1 | TRBJ2-7 | TRBV4-1 | CASSRDRNPYEQYF | TGCGCCAGCAGCCGGGACAGAAACCCCTACGAGCAGTACTTC
. | . | TRBJ1-2 | TRBV7-8 | CASSMGGRVPPDYGYTF | TGTGCCAGCAGTATGGGAGGCAGGGTACCCCCTGACTATGGCTACACCTTC
. | . | TRBJ2-5 | TRBV19 | CASSIAASVETQYF | TGTGCCAGTAGTATAGCGGCTAGCGTGGAGACCCAGTACTTC
. | TRBD2 | TRBJ2-7 | TRBV4-1 | CASSQSDGRGGTFSYEQYF | TGCGCCAGCAGCCAATCCGACGGGAGGGGAGGGACCTTCTCCTACGAGCAGTACTTC
. | . | TRBJ1-5 | TRBV6-5 | CASGRPYQPQHF | TGTGCCAGCGGCAGGCCCTATCAGCCCCAGCATTTT
. | TRBD1 | TRBJ1-2 | TRBV15 | CATSSGDRVYGYTF | TGTGCCACCAGCAGCGGGGACAGAGTCTATGGCTACACCTTC
. | . | TRBJ1-1 | TRBV14 | CASSRQTLMNTEAFF | TGTGCCAGCAGCCGACAGACTCTTATGAACACTGAAGCTTTCTTT
. | . | TRBJ1-6 | TRBV27 | CASSPRGAGDWSSPLHF | TGTGCCAGCAGCCCCAGGGGCGCGGGCGATTGGAGTTCACCCCTCCACTTT
. | TRBD1 | TRBJ2-7 | TRBV9 | CASSPRTGQGSYEQYF | TGTGCCAGCAGCCCCCGGACAGGTCAGGGGTCCTACGAGCAGTACTTC
. | . | TRBJ1-3 | TRBV4-3 | CASSRSPSTASGNTIYF | TGCGCCAGCAGCCGCTCACCGTCGACAGCCTCTGGAAACACCATATATTTT
. | . | TRBJ1-1 | TRBV27 | CASKKGETEAFF | TGTGCCAGCAAGAAGGGAGAGACTGAAGCTTTCTTT
. | . | TRBJ1-6 | TRBV7-6 | CASSLSGGRSPLHF | TGTGCCAGCAGCTTAAGCGGGGGGCGATCACCCCTCCACTTT
. | TRBD2 | TRBJ2-5 | TRBV25-1 | CASSEFLIAGGNQETQYF | TGTGCCAGCAGTGAATTTCTAATAGCGGGGGGCAACCAAGAGACCCAGTACTTC
few | . | TRBJ1-1 | TRBV27 | CASSIQGNTEAFF | TGTGCCAGCAGCATACAGGGGAACACTGAAGCTTTCTTT
. | . | TRBJ1-6 | TRBV5-1 | CASSPRQSLSSYNSPLHF | TGCGCCAGCAGCCCCCGACAGTCGCTAAGCTCCTATAATTCACCCCTCCACTTT
. | . | TRBJ1-2 | TRBV9 | CASSVDDWGDGYTF | TGTGCCAGCAGCGTAGACGACTGGGGGGACGGCTACACCTTC
. | TRBD1 | TRBJ1-4 | TRBV10-3 | CATRDSYNEKLFF | TGTGCCACGCGGGACAGTTATAATGAAAAACTGTTTTTT
few | . | TRBJ1-4 | TRBV2 | CASRLNEKLFF | TGTGCCAGCAGACTAAATGAAAAACTGTTTTTT
. | TRBD2 | TRBJ2-3 | TRBV5-8 | CASSWVLAGGLTGTDTQYF | TGTGCCAGCAGCTGGGTACTAGCGGGAGGACTAACAGGCACAGATACGCAGTATTTT
. | . | TRBJ1-1 | TRBV11-1 | CASSLVTLNTEAFF | TGTGCCAGCAGCTTAGTCACTTTGAACACTGAAGCTTTCTTT
. | TRBD2 | TRBJ2-1 | TRBV11-3 | CASSLSSGGGLYNEQFF | TGTGCCAGCAGCTTATCTAGCGGGGGCGGACTCTACAATGAGCAGTTCTTC
. | TRBD1 | TRBJ1-6 | TRBV2 | CASSGTDRNNSPLHF | TGTGCCAGCAGTGGAACGGACAGGAATAATTCACCCCTCCACTTT
. | . | TRBJ1-2 | TRBV6-5 | CASSSGGGGYTF | TGTGCCAGCAGTTCGGGTGGGGGCGGCTACACCTTC
. | . | TRBJ2-3 | TRBV19 | CARQGPTILVSTDTQYF | TGTGCCAGGCAGGGGCCCACCATCCTCGTCAGCACAGATACGCAGTATTTT
. | . | TRBJ2-7 | TRBV13 | CASREGAGEQYF | TGTGCCAGCAGGGAAGGGGCCGGAGAGCAGTACTTC
. | . | TRBJ2-2 | TRBV12-5 | CASELAGELFF | TGTGCTAGTGAGCTGGCCGGGGAGCTGTTTTTT
. | . | TRBJ1-4 | TRBV27 | CASSLFSNEKLFF | TGTGCCAGCAGTTTATTTAGTAATGAAAAACTGTTTTTT
many | TRBD2 | TRBJ2-3 | TRBV27 | CASSQTSGTQYF | TGTGCCAGCAGTCAGACTAGCGGTACGCAGTATTTT
. | TRBD2 | TRBJ2-3 | TRBV29-1 | CSVDVLAGGLIVDTQYF | TGCAGCGTTGATGTGCTAGCGGGGGGGCTAATTGTTGATACGCAGTATTTT
few | TRBD2 | TRBJ2-7 | TRBV30 | CAWSVLLLAGKRSYEQYF | TGTGCCTGGAGTGTACTCCTCCTAGCGGGGAAGAGGTCCTACGAGCAGTACTTC
. | TRBD1 | TRBJ2-7 | TRBV6-1 | CASSIQTGSFDEQYF | TGTGCCAGCAGTATACAGACAGGGTCCTTTGACGAGCAGTACTTC
. | . | TRBJ1-4 | TRBV10-3 | CAISDGSFGYERLFF | TGTGCCATCAGTGACGGGTCCTTCGGGTATGAAAGACTGTTTTTT
. | TRBD1 | TRBJ2-3 | TRBV14 | CASSQEGQLTDTQYF | TGTGCCAGCAGCCAAGAGGGACAGCTCACAGATACGCAGTATTTT